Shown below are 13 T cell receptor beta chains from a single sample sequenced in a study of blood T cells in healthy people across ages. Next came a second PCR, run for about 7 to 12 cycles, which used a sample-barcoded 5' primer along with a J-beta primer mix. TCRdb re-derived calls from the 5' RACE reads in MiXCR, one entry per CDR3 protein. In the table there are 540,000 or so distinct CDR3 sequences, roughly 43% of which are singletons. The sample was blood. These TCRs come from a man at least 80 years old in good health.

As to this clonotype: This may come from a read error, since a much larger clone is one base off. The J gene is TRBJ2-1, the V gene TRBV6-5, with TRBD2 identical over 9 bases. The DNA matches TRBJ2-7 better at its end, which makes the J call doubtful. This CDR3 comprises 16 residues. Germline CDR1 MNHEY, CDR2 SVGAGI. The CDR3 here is CASRPVTSGHLNEQYF. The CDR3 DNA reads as TGTGCCAGCAGGCCCGTCACTAGCGGGCACCTCAATGAGCAGTACTTC.

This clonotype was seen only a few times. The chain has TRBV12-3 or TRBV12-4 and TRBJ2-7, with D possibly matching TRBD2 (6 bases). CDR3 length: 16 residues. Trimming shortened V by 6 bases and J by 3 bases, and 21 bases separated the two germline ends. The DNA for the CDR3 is TGTGCCAGCAGCCCGGGGGTGGCTAGCCTATACTACGAGCAGTACTTC. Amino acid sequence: CASSPGVASLYYEQYF.

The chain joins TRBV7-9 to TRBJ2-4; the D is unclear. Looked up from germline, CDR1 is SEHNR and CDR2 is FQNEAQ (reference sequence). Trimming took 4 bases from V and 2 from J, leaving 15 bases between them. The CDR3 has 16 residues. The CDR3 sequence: CASSYPPESTKNIQYF. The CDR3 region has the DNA TGTGCCAGCAGCTATCCCCCCGAGTCGACCAAAAACATTCAGTACTTC.

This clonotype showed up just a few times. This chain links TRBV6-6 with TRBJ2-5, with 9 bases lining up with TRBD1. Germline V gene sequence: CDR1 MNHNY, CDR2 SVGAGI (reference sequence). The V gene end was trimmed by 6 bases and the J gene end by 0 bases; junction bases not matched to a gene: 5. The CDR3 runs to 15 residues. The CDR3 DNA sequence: TGTGCCAGCAGAACCGGGACAGGGAACCAAGAGACCCAGTACTTC. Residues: CASRTGTGNQETQYF.

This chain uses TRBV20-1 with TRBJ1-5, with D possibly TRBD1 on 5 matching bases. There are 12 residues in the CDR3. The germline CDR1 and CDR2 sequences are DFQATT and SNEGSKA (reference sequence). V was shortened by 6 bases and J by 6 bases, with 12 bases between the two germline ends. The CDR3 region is CSALVGVQPQHF. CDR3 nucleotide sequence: TGCAGTGCCCTTGTGGGGGTTCAGCCCCAGCATTTT.

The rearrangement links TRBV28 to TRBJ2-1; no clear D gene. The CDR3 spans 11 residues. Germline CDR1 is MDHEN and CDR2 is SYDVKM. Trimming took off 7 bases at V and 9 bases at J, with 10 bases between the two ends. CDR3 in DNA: TGTGCCAGCACGGGTGATGGTGAGCAGTTCTTC. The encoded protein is CASTGDGEQFF.

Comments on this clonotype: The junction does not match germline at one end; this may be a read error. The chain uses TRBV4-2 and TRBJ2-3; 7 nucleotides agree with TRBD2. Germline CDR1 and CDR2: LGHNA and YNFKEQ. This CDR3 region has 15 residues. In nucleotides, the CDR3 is TGTGCCGGCAGCCAAGTCACTAGCGAAGGAGATACGCAGTATTTT. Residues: CAGSQVTSEGDTQYF.

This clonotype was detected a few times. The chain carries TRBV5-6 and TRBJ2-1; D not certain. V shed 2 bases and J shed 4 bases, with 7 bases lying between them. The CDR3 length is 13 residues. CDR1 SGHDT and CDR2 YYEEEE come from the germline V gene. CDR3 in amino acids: CASSFMGYNEQFF. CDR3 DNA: TGTGCCAGCAGCTTCATGGGTTACAATGAGCAGTTCTTC.

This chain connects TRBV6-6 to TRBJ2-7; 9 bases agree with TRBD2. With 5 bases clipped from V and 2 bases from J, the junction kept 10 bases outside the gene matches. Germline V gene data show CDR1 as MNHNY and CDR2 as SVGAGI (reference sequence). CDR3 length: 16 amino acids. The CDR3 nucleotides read TGTGCCAGCAGTGACGGACCAGCGGGGGGAACCTACGAGCAGTACTTC. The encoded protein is CASSDGPAGGTYEQYF.

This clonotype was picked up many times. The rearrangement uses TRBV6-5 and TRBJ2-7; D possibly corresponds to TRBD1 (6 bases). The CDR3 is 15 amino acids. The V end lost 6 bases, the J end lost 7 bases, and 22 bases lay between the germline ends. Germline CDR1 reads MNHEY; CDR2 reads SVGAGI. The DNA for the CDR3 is TGTGCCAGCAGCCGTCCTTGGGGACACACAGTTGAGCAGTACTTC. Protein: CASSRPWGHTVEQYF.

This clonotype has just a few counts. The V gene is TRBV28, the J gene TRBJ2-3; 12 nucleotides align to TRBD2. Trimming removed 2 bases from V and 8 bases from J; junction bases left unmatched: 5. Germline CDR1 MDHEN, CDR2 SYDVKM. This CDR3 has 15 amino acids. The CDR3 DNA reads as TGTGCCAGCAGTTTACGGCTAGCGGGAGGGCCTACGCAGTATTTT. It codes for CASSLRLAGGPTQYF.

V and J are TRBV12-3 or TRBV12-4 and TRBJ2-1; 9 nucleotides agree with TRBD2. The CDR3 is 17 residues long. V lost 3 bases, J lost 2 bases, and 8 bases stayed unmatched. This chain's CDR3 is CASSFPWASGAYNEQFF. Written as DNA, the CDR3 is TGTGCCAGCAGTTTCCCCTGGGCTAGCGGGGCCTACAATGAGCAGTTCTTC.

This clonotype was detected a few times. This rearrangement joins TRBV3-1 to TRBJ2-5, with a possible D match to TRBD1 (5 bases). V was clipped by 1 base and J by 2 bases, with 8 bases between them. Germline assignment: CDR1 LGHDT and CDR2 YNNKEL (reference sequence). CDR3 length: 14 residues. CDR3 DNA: TGTGCCAGCAGCCAAGGACAGACTCAAGAGACCCAGTACTTC. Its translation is CASSQGQTQETQYF.